The rows below give T cell receptor beta chains drawn from one sample of a study of lymphopenia after photon versus proton radiotherapy. Using immunoSEQ multiplex PCR, the repertoire was profiled, and TCRdb retains in-frame clones only, with some absent. Found here are about 70,000 clones, 92% of them singletons; the top ten hold about 2%. Sequences were derived from peripheral blood, sampled from a patient treated with photon-based radiotherapy. These receptors all stem from a woman aged 40 to 50 with cholangiocarcinoma. Both conserved end residues are part of each CDR3. Each record gives: D gene, V gene, clone size, J gene, CDR3 DNA, CDR3 protein. A D gene is named only where the DNA matches it firmly. Only some rows state a clone size, as once, few, many or a class for expanded clones.

D gene: TRBD2
V gene: TRBV10-1
clone size: .
J gene: TRBJ2-5
CDR3 DNA: TGCGCCAGCAGTGTCGGCGGGGGGGAAGAGACCCAGTACTTC
CDR3 protein: CASSVGGGEETQYF

D gene: TRBD2
V gene: TRBV5-4
clone size: .
J gene: TRBJ2-3
CDR3 DNA: TGTGCCAGCAGCTTGGTAGGGACTAGCGGGAGCACAGATACGCAGTATTTT
CDR3 protein: CASSLVGTSGSTDTQYF

D gene: TRBD2
V gene: TRBV6-5
clone size: .
J gene: TRBJ2-7
CDR3 DNA: TGTGCCAGCAGTTATCGGGCGGGGGGGAACTCCTACGAGCAGTACTTC
CDR3 protein: CASSYRAGGNSYEQYF

D gene: .
V gene: TRBV5-1
clone size: .
J gene: TRBJ1-1
CDR3 DNA: TGCGCCAGCAGTCCCGGGGGGAAGACTGAAGCTTTCTTT
CDR3 protein: CASSPGGKTEAFF

D gene: .
V gene: TRBV12-5
clone size: once
J gene: TRBJ2-1
CDR3 DNA: TGTGCTAGTGGGGGGACCTACAATGAGCAGTTCTTC
CDR3 protein: CASGGTYNEQFF

D gene: .
V gene: TRBV7-2
clone size: .
J gene: TRBJ1-1
CDR3 DNA: TGTGCCAGCACCAAATACCGGGACGGACGAAACACTGAAGCTTTCTTT
CDR3 protein: CASTKYRDGRNTEAFF

D gene: .
V gene: TRBV11-2
clone size: .
J gene: TRBJ1-5
CDR3 DNA: TGTGCCAGCAGCTTATCGGGGAGGTATGGTCAGCCCCAGCATTTT
CDR3 protein: CASSLSGRYGQPQHF

D gene: .
V gene: TRBV4-1
clone size: once
J gene: TRBJ1-6
CDR3 DNA: TGCGCCAGCAGCCACCCGGGCACCAATTCACCCCTCCACTTT
CDR3 protein: CASSHPGTNSPLHF

D gene: .
V gene: TRBV28
clone size: .
J gene: TRBJ1-5
CDR3 DNA: TGTGCCAGCAGTTTAGATACTCAGCCCCAGCATTTT
CDR3 protein: CASSLDTQPQHF

D gene: TRBD1
V gene: TRBV5-1
clone size: .
J gene: TRBJ2-7
CDR3 DNA: TGCGCCAGCAGCCACACAGGGGACAGGGGTCGGGAGCAGTACTTC
CDR3 protein: CASSHTGDRGREQYF

D gene: .
V gene: TRBV19
clone size: once
J gene: TRBJ1-2
CDR3 DNA: TGTGCCAGTAGTCGAGAGGGGCGTAACAATGGCTACACCTTC
CDR3 protein: CASSREGRNNGYTF

D gene: TRBD2
V gene: TRBV5-5
clone size: .
J gene: TRBJ2-5
CDR3 DNA: TGTGCCAGCAGCCAGCGGGGCACAAAAGAGACCCAGTACTTC
CDR3 protein: CASSQRGTKETQYF

D gene: .
V gene: TRBV28
clone size: .
J gene: TRBJ1-5
CDR3 DNA: TGTGCCAGTTTGACAGTACGCAATCAGCCCCAGCATTTT
CDR3 protein: CASLTVRNQPQHF

D gene: .
V gene: TRBV6-5
clone size: .
J gene: TRBJ1-3
CDR3 DNA: TGTGCCAGCAGTTACTCAGGCGAGCTCTCTGGAAACACCATATATTTT
CDR3 protein: CASSYSGELSGNTIYF

D gene: .
V gene: TRBV20-1
clone size: .
J gene: TRBJ2-1
CDR3 DNA: TGCAGTGCTGACAGGGTCGGGGGGCAGTTCTTC
CDR3 protein: CSADRVGGQFF

D gene: .
V gene: TRBV5-1
clone size: .
J gene: TRBJ2-1
CDR3 DNA: TGCGCCAGCAGCTTGGCCTACAATGAGCAGTTCTTC
CDR3 protein: CASSLAYNEQFF

D gene: .
V gene: TRBV11-1
clone size: .
J gene: TRBJ2-1
CDR3 DNA: TGTGCCAGCAGCCGGGACTTCCGCGCCTACAATGAGCAGTTCTTC
CDR3 protein: CASSRDFRAYNEQFF

D gene: .
V gene: TRBV7-9
clone size: once
J gene: TRBJ2-5
CDR3 DNA: TGTGCCAGCAGCTCCTACCAAGAGACCCAGTACTTC
CDR3 protein: CASSSYQETQYF

D gene: .
V gene: TRBV7-2
clone size: .
J gene: TRBJ2-1
CDR3 DNA: TGTGCCAGCAGCTTAGGCCCGGCAACCCACTACAATGAGCAGTTCTTC
CDR3 protein: CASSLGPATHYNEQFF

D gene: .
V gene: TRBV5-4
clone size: .
J gene: TRBJ1-1
CDR3 DNA: TGTGCCAGCAGCTTCGGACTGGGGACTGAAGCTTTCTTT
CDR3 protein: CASSFGLGTEAFF

D gene: TRBD2
V gene: TRBV5-1
clone size: .
J gene: TRBJ2-1
CDR3 DNA: TGCGCCAGCAGCTCCACTAGCGGGGGAAATGAGCAGTTCTTC
CDR3 protein: CASSSTSGGNEQFF

D gene: TRBD1
V gene: TRBV6-5
clone size: once
J gene: TRBJ1-5
CDR3 DNA: TGTGCCAGCAGGCGACAGGGACGTCGGAGTCAGCCCCAGCATTTT
CDR3 protein: CASRRQGRRSQPQHF

D gene: .
V gene: TRBV14
clone size: .
J gene: TRBJ2-7
CDR3 DNA: TGTGCCAGCAGCCCATGGGGCGGGGACGCGAGCTCCTACGAGCAGTACTTC
CDR3 protein: CASSPWGGDASSYEQYF

D gene: .
V gene: TRBV30
clone size: .
J gene: TRBJ1-1
CDR3 DNA: TGTGCCTGGAGTACCCAACCAGGGAAGAACACTGAAGCTTTCTTT
CDR3 protein: CAWSTQPGKNTEAFF

D gene: .
V gene: TRBV30
clone size: once
J gene: TRBJ1-2
CDR3 DNA: TGTGCCTGGAGCGTTGACAGGTTTAACTATGGCTACACCTTC
CDR3 protein: CAWSVDRFNYGYTF

D gene: TRBD1
V gene: TRBV7-3
clone size: .
J gene: TRBJ2-2
CDR3 DNA: TGTGCCAGCAGCCCGACAGGGGGAACGACCGGGGAGCTGTTTTTT
CDR3 protein: CASSPTGGTTGELFF

D gene: .
V gene: TRBV7-9
clone size: once
J gene: TRBJ2-3
CDR3 DNA: TGTGCCAGCAGCTTTCCCAAGGGGATAAGGTCAGATACGCAGTATTTT
CDR3 protein: CASSFPKGIRSDTQYF

D gene: .
V gene: TRBV4-2
clone size: .
J gene: TRBJ2-1
CDR3 DNA: TGTGCCAGCAGCCAAGACCTGGTCGGTGAGCAGTTCTTC
CDR3 protein: CASSQDLVGEQFF

D gene: .
V gene: TRBV20-1
clone size: .
J gene: TRBJ1-1
CDR3 DNA: TGCAGTGCCAAGGGGCCGGGTGAAGCTTTCTTT
CDR3 protein: CSAKGPGEAFF

D gene: TRBD2
V gene: TRBV5-1
clone size: .
J gene: TRBJ2-3
CDR3 DNA: TGCGCCAGCAGCTTGTTGGGACTAGCGGGGGGGCTGACAGATACGCAGTATTTT
CDR3 protein: CASSLLGLAGGLTDTQYF

D gene: .
V gene: TRBV6-1
clone size: .
J gene: TRBJ1-1
CDR3 DNA: TGTGCCAGCAGGACCGGGACACTGAACACTGAAGCTTTCTTT
CDR3 protein: CASRTGTLNTEAFF

D gene: .
V gene: TRBV27
clone size: .
J gene: TRBJ1-5
CDR3 DNA: TGTGCCAGCAGTTTCCGGGGGAAGAATCAGCCCCAGCATTTT
CDR3 protein: CASSFRGKNQPQHF

D gene: .
V gene: TRBV7-8
clone size: .
J gene: TRBJ2-7
CDR3 DNA: TGTGCCAGCAGCCTGACTACAGGGTCCTACGAGCAGTACTTC
CDR3 protein: CASSLTTGSYEQYF

D gene: TRBD1
V gene: TRBV30
clone size: .
J gene: TRBJ1-6
CDR3 DNA: TGTGCCTGGAGTATGGGACAGGGTAACTCACCCCTCCACTTT
CDR3 protein: CAWSMGQGNSPLHF

D gene: .
V gene: TRBV6-1
clone size: .
J gene: TRBJ2-5
CDR3 DNA: TGTGCCAGCAGTAACCCAGACAGACAAGAGACCCAGTACTTC
CDR3 protein: CASSNPDRQETQYF

D gene: .
V gene: TRBV4-1
clone size: .
J gene: TRBJ1-2
CDR3 DNA: TGCGCCAGCAGCGCAACGGGGGGCGCAGGCTATGGCTACACCTTC
CDR3 protein: CASSATGGAGYGYTF

D gene: TRBD2
V gene: TRBV5-5
clone size: .
J gene: TRBJ2-7
CDR3 DNA: TGTGCCAGCAGGCTAGCGGGGGATCGCTCCCGTTACGAGCAGTACTTC
CDR3 protein: CASRLAGDRSRYEQYF

D gene: .
V gene: TRBV7-9
clone size: .
J gene: TRBJ1-1
CDR3 DNA: TGTGCCAGCAGCTTAGCTGGGTCGGGTACTGAAGCTTTCTTT
CDR3 protein: CASSLAGSGTEAFF

D gene: TRBD2
V gene: TRBV5-8
clone size: once
J gene: TRBJ2-2
CDR3 DNA: TGTGCCAGCAGCCCCGACCCCATTAGCGGGGCCGGGGAGCTGTTTTTT
CDR3 protein: CASSPDPISGAGELFF

D gene: .
V gene: TRBV29-1
clone size: .
J gene: TRBJ2-7
CDR3 DNA: TGCAGCGTGGGGCTGGCCAGCTCAGGCGAGCAGTACTTC
CDR3 protein: CSVGLASSGEQYF

D gene: .
V gene: TRBV19
clone size: .
J gene: TRBJ2-6
CDR3 DNA: TGTGCCAGTAGTATACCCGGAGGGGGGTCTGGGGCCAACGTCCTGACTTTC
CDR3 protein: CASSIPGGGSGANVLTF

D gene: TRBD1
V gene: TRBV28
clone size: .
J gene: TRBJ2-1
CDR3 DNA: TGTGCCAGCAGTGGGACAGACGTTTTGAATGAGCAGTTCTTC
CDR3 protein: CASSGTDVLNEQFF

D gene: .
V gene: TRBV5-5
clone size: .
J gene: TRBJ1-1
CDR3 DNA: TGTGCCAGCAGCCCGGCAAATTACGCTGAAGCTTTCTTT
CDR3 protein: CASSPANYAEAFF

D gene: .
V gene: TRBV9
clone size: .
J gene: TRBJ2-1
CDR3 DNA: TGTGCCAGCAGCGTAGGAGGGGGGGGACCCTACAATGAGCAGTTCTTC
CDR3 protein: CASSVGGGGPYNEQFF

D gene: .
V gene: TRBV4-1
clone size: .
J gene: TRBJ2-6
CDR3 DNA: TGCGCCAGCAGCATAGGCGAACCACAAAGTCGGGCCAACGTCCTGACTTTC
CDR3 protein: CASSIGEPQSRANVLTF

D gene: .
V gene: TRBV7-3
clone size: .
J gene: TRBJ2-1
CDR3 DNA: TGTGCCAGCAGCTTAACGGGGGGACCCTCAGGTGAGCAGTTCTTC
CDR3 protein: CASSLTGGPSGEQFF

D gene: TRBD2
V gene: TRBV7-8
clone size: .
J gene: TRBJ2-7
CDR3 DNA: TGTGCCAGCAGCTTAAGGCCCGGGGGGGCTAAGGCCTACGAGCAGTACTTC
CDR3 protein: CASSLRPGGAKAYEQYF

D gene: .
V gene: TRBV25-1
clone size: .
J gene: TRBJ1-4
CDR3 DNA: TGTGCCAGTAAGCGCCGGGACACCATAGGGGAAAAACTGTTTTTT
CDR3 protein: CASKRRDTIGEKLFF

D gene: .
V gene: TRBV19
clone size: .
J gene: TRBJ1-6
CDR3 DNA: TGTGCCACCCTTTCCCCCGGGGATAAAAGTGGACCCCTCCACTTT
CDR3 protein: CATLSPGDKSGPLHF

D gene: .
V gene: TRBV5-4
clone size: .
J gene: TRBJ1-4
CDR3 DNA: TGTGCCAGCAGCTTTAAAGGGCAGTCAACTAATGAAAAACTGTTTTTT
CDR3 protein: CASSFKGQSTNEKLFF

D gene: .
V gene: TRBV19
clone size: .
J gene: TRBJ2-5
CDR3 DNA: TGTGCCAGTAGTCTTACGACAGGAGGTGTGAGTCCGGAGACCCAGTACTTC
CDR3 protein: CASSLTTGGVSPETQYF

D gene: .
V gene: TRBV29-1
clone size: .
J gene: TRBJ1-1
CDR3 DNA: TGCAGCGTTGCCTTTCCCCCAAGTAACACTGAAGCTTTCTTT
CDR3 protein: CSVAFPPSNTEAFF

D gene: .
V gene: TRBV9
clone size: .
J gene: TRBJ1-1
CDR3 DNA: TGTGCCAGCAGCCCACGGACGGGTTTTACTGAAGCTTTCTTT
CDR3 protein: CASSPRTGFTEAFF

D gene: TRBD1
V gene: TRBV6-5
clone size: .
J gene: TRBJ2-1
CDR3 DNA: TGTGCCAGCAGTTACGTGGGGACAGGGATCTACAATGAGCAGTTCTTC
CDR3 protein: CASSYVGTGIYNEQFF